Below are 11 T cell receptor beta chains sequenced from a single sample in a study of shared clonotypes between healthy human individuals. Sequencing used immunoSEQ multiplex PCR; TCRdb keeps in-frame clones, though not all of them. The sample consists of fewer than 600,000 clones, over 60% of them appearing once. The sequencing input was PBMCs. All receptors derive from a woman in her thirties or forties in good health. Some clones in this sample may be carry-over from other donors' samples.

The rearrangement joins TRBV19 to TRBJ2-5, with 7 nucleotides matching TRBD1. The germline gives CDR1 LNHDA, CDR2 SQIVND (reference sequence). The CDR3 has 14 residues. Trimming at V came to 3 bases and at J to 2 bases, leaving 3 bases not matched to a gene. The CDR3 DNA reads TGTGCCAGTAGTATCGTGGGACAGCAAGAGACCCAGTACTTC. This gives the protein CASSIVGQQETQYF. Full variable domain (remainder filled in from reference TRBV19 and TRBJ2-5): DGGITQSPKYLFRKEGQNVTLSCEQNLNHDAMYWYRQDPGQGLRLIYYSQIVNDFQKGDIAEGYSVSREKKESFPLTVTSAQKNPTAFYLCASSIVGQQETQYFGPGTRLLVL.

This chain joins TRBV5-1 and TRBJ2-7, with 16 bases lining up with TRBD2. J lost 2 bases, V lost 4 bases, and 3 bases had no gene match. Looked up from germline, CDR1 is SGHRS and CDR2 is YFSETQ. There are 16 residues in the CDR3. CDR3 sequence: CASSLGTSGRAYEQYF. CDR3 DNA sequence: TGCGCCAGCAGCCTTGGGACTAGCGGGAGGGCCTACGAGCAGTACTTC.

The chain carries TRBV7-9 and TRBJ1-4, with TRBD1 matching 7 bases. Germline values: CDR1 SEHNR, CDR2 FQNEAQ (reference sequence). V trimming: 5 bases; J trimming: 4 bases; junction bases outside the gene matches: 7. The CDR3 has 15 amino acids. CDR3 in amino acids: CASSLGDSHNEKLFF. As DNA, the CDR3 is TGTGCCAGCAGCCTCGGGGACAGCCATAATGAAAAACTGTTTTTT. The entire variable domain, with the rest obtained from reference TRBV7-9 and TRBJ1-4, is as follows: DTGVSQNPRHKITKRGQNVTFRCDPISEHNRLYWYRQTLGQGPEFLTYFQNEAQLEKSRLLSDRFSAERPKGSFSTLEIQRTEQGDSAMYLCASSLGDSHNEKLFFGSGTQLSVL.

This clone was counted many times. The chain joins TRBV29-1 to TRBJ1-3, with D hard to call. Trimming removed 1 base at V and 2 bases at J, with 9 bases between. The CDR3 length is 14 residues. Looked up from germline, CDR1 is SQVTM and CDR2 is ANQGSEA. CDR3 in amino acids: CSVEVGGAGNTIYF. CDR3 coding DNA: TGCAGCGTTGAAGTAGGAGGAGCTGGAAACACCATATATTTT.

This clone occurred many times. The chain couples TRBV18 to TRBJ2-4; 13 bases are shared with TRBD2. The germline V gene has CDR1 KGHSH and CDR2 LQKENI. V lost 3 bases and J lost 16; bases outside the gene matches: 15. The CDR3 has 16 residues. CDR3 amino acids: CASSPDTSGRAGKTYF. CDR3 bases: TGTGCCAGCTCACCCGATACTAGCGGGAGGGCCGGGAAAACTTACTTC.

The rearrangement joins TRBV5-1 to TRBJ1-3; TRBD1 matches 9 bases. Germline loops: CDR1 SGHRS, CDR2 YFSETQ. CDR3 length: 17 residues. V lost 0 bases and J lost 4; bases outside the gene matches: 8. For the CDR3, the DNA is TGCGCCAGCAGCTTGGCCCCGGGACAGGGTAGAGGAAACACCATATATTTT. Its protein product is CASSLAPGQGRGNTIYF.

This clone was seen once. V gene TRBV19 combines with J gene TRBJ1-5; perhaps TRBD1 as D (6 bases). Trimming took 3 bases from V and 2 from J, leaving 14 bases between them. The CDR3 loop spans 16 amino acids. The germline gives CDR1 LNHDA, CDR2 SQIVND (reference sequence). As DNA, the CDR3 is TGTGCCAGTAGTATGGTGCACAACAGGGGCAATCAGCCCCAGCATTTT. Amino acids: CASSMVHNRGNQPQHF.

The chain uses TRBV9 and TRBJ2-7; 11 positions agree with TRBD2. V gave up 4 bases and J gave up 6 bases; unmatched junction bases: 12. The germline CDR1 and CDR2 sequences are SGDLS and YYNGEE. CDR3 length equals 16 residues. CDR3 DNA: TGTGCCAGCAGCCCAAAATTTCTGGGACTAGCGGCCGAGCAGTACTTC. Translating it yields CASSPKFLGLAAEQYF.

Regarding this clone: A much larger clonotype is one base distant, so this may be a read error. Other DNA sequences in the same sample also yield this CDR3. In DNA form, the CDR3 reads TGTGCCAGCAGCTTAGCCAGACTAGCGGGGGGGCCGCCGTTCTTC. Amino acid sequence: CASSLARLAGGPPFF. This sequence joins TRBV7-8 and TRBJ2-1; 14 bases are shared with TRBD2. The CDR3 consists of 15 residues. Germline assignment: CDR1 SGHVS and CDR2 FQNEAQ. The J segment lost 15 bases and the V segment lost 0 bases, leaving 7 bases of the junction unmatched.

The chain uses TRBV10-1 and TRBJ2-7; TRBD1 matches 9 bases. This CDR3 is built from 14 residues. CDR1 is WNHNN and CDR2 is SYGVQD in the germline V gene (reference sequence). V lost 6 bases, J lost 6 bases, and 9 bases stayed unmatched. The CDR3 reads CASSPGTGSREQYF. The CDR3 bases are TGCGCCAGCAGCCCGGGGACAGGGTCCCGCGAGCAGTACTTC.

This clone was found a few times. A read error is the likely source, as a far larger clone sits one nucleotide away. The chain employs TRBV7-2 and TRBJ2-1, with D hard to call. The CDR3 totals 12 residues. The germline V gene encodes CDR1 SGHTA and CDR2 FQGNSA. CDR3 nucleotides: TGTGCCAGCAGCAGAACCTTGGATGAGCAGCTCTTC. Translating it yields CASSRTLDEQLF. The variable domain in full, completed from reference TRBV7-2 and TRBJ2-1, reads GAGVSQSPSNKVTEKGKDVELRCDPISGHTALYWYRQSLGQGLEFLIYFQGNSAPDKSGLPSDRFSAERTGGSVSTLTIQRTQQEDSAVYLCASSRTLDEQLFGPGTRLTVL.